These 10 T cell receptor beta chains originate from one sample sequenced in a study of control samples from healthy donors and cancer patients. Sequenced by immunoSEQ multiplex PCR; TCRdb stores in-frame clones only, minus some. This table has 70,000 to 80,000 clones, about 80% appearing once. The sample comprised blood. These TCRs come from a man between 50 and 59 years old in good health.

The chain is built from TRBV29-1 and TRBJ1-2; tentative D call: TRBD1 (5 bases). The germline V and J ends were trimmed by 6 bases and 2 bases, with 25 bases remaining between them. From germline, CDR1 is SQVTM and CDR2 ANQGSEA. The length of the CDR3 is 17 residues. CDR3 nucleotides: TGCAGCGTCGGGGGGGAACTAGACAGTAACCTAAACTATGGCTACACCTTC. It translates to CSVGGELDSNLNYGYTF.

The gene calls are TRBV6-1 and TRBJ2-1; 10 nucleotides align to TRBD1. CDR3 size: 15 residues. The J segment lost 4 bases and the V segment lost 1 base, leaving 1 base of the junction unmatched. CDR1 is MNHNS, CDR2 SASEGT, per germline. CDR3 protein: CASSEGTGGYNEQFF. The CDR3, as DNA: TGTGCCAGCAGTGAAGGGACAGGGGGATACAATGAGCAGTTCTTC.

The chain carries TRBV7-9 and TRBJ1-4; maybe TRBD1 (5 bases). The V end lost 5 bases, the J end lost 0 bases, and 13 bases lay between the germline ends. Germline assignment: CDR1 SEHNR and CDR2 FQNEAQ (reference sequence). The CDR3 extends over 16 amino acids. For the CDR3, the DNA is TGTGCCAGCAGCCTCAGACAGACAGCAACTAATGAAAAACTGTTTTTT. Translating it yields CASSLRQTATNEKLFF.

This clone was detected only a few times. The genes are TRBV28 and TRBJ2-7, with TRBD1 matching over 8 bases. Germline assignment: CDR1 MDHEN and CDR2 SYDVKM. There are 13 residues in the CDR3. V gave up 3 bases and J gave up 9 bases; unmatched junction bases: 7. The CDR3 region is CASSFGDRRGQYF. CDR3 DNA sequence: TGTGCCAGCAGTTTTGGGGACAGGCGCGGGCAGTACTTC. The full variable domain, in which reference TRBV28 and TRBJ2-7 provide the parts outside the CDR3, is DVKVTQSSRYLVKRTGEKVFLECVQDMDHENMFWYRQDPGLGLRLIYFSYDVKMKEKGDIPEGYSVSREKKERFSLILESASTNQTSMYLCASSFGDRRGQYFGPGTRLTVT.

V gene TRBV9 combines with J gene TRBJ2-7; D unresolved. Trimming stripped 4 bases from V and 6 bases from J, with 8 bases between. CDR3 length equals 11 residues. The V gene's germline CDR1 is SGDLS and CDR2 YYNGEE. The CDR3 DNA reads TGTGCCAGCAGCTTTATGGGCGAGCAGTACTTC. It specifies CASSFMGEQYF.

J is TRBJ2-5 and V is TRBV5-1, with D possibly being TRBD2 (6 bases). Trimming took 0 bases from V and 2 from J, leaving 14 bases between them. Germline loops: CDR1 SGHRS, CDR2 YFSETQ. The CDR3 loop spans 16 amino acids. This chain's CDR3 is CASSLAGGIIQETQYF. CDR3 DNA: TGCGCCAGCAGCTTGGCCGGAGGGATAATTCAAGAGACCCAGTACTTC.

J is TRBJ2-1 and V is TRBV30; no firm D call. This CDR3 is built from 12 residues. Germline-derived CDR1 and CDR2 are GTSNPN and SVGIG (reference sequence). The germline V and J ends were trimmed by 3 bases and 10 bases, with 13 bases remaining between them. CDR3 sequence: CAWSLNRQEQFF. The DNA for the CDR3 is TGTGCCTGGAGCCTTAACCGGCAGGAGCAGTTCTTC.

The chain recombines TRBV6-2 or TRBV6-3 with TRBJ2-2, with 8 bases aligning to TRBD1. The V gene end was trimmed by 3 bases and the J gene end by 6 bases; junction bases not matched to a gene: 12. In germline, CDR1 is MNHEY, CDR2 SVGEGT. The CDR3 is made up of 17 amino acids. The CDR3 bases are TGTGCCAGCAGTTATGCTTTGGCAGGGGGCAGATCCGGGGAGCTGTTTTTT. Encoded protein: CASSYALAGGRSGELFF.

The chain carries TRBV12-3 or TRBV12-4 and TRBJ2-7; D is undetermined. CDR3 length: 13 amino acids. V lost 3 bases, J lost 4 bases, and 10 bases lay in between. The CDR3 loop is CASSFSVAYEQYF. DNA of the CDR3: TGTGCCAGCAGTTTCTCAGTCGCATACGAGCAGTACTTC.

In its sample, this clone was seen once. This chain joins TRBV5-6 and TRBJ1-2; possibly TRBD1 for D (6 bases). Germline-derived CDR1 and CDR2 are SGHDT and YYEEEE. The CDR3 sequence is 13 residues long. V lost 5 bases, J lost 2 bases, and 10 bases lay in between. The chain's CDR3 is CASREDRNYGYTF. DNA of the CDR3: TGTGCCAGCAGGGAGGACAGAAACTATGGCTACACCTTC. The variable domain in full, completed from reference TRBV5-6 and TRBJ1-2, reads DAGVTQSPTHLIKTRGQQVTLRCSPKSGHDTVSWYQQALGQGPQFIFQYYEEEERQRGNFPDRFSGHQFPNYSSELNVNALLLGDSALYLCASREDRNYGYTFGSGTRLTVV.